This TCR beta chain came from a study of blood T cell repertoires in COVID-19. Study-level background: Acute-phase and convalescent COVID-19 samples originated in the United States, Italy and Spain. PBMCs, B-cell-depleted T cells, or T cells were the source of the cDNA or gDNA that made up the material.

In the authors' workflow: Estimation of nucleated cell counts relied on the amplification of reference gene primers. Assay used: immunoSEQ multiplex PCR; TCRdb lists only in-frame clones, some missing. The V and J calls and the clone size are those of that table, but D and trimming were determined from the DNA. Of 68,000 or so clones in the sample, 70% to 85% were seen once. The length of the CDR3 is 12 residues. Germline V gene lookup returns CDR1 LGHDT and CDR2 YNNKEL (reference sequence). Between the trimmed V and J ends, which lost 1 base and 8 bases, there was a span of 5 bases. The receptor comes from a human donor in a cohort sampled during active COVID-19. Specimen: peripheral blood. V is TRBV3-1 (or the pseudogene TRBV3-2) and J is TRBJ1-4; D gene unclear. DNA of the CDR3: TGTGCCAGCAGCCAAGGAGGGGAAAAACTGTTTTTT. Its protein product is CASSQGGEKLFF.